Listed below are T cell receptor beta chains from one sample, sequenced in a study of cytomegalovirus exposure and HLA in healthy donors. Data came from immunoSEQ multiplex PCR; TCRdb stores just in-frame clones and leaves some out. Here the sample spans 120,000 or so clones, around 76% being singletons. The sequencing sample was made of PBMCs. These receptors were collected from a man aged 55-75 years in good health and CMV-seropositive. Each CDR3 is given with its conserved first and last residue.

j_gene: TRBJ2-1; v_gene: TRBV7-6; CDR3aa: CASSSGTSLSNEQFF
j_gene: TRBJ2-2; v_gene: TRBV27; CDR3aa: CASSPPQAGGPGELFF
j_gene: TRBJ1-6; v_gene: TRBV18; CDR3aa: CASSPGQGQGNSPLHF
j_gene: TRBJ2-1; v_gene: TRBV6-4; CDR3aa: CASSERGDRGHEQFF
j_gene: TRBJ2-7; v_gene: TRBV5-1; CDR3aa: CASNRQGRDNEQYF
j_gene: TRBJ2-7; v_gene: TRBV5-1; CDR3aa: CASRGEEEQYF
j_gene: TRBJ2-7; v_gene: TRBV7-3; CDR3aa: CASSGLDRGKYEQYF
j_gene: TRBJ2-7; v_gene: TRBV5-8; CDR3aa: CASSAEGQGTYEQYF
j_gene: TRBJ2-1; v_gene: TRBV12-5; CDR3aa: CASGLAGYNEQFF
j_gene: TRBJ1-6; v_gene: TRBV18; CDR3aa: CASSPSGPTTSPLHF
j_gene: TRBJ1-5; v_gene: TRBV6-6; CDR3aa: CASSYSSVYSNQPQHF
j_gene: TRBJ1-1; v_gene: TRBV9; CDR3aa: CASSERGGNTEAFF
j_gene: TRBJ2-1; v_gene: TRBV10-1; CDR3aa: CASSESWGLGEQFF
j_gene: TRBJ1-2; v_gene: TRBV4-1; CDR3aa: CASSQPDRNYGYTF
j_gene: TRBJ1-1; v_gene: TRBV25-1; CDR3aa: CASSEQQGTEAFF
j_gene: TRBJ2-2; v_gene: TRBV5-1; CDR3aa: CASAKTPAGTGATGELFF
j_gene: TRBJ2-3; v_gene: TRBV5-1; CDR3aa: CASSLVQGSSTDTQYF
j_gene: TRBJ1-4; v_gene: TRBV6-6; CDR3aa: CASSEDIATNEKLFF
j_gene: TRBJ1-1; v_gene: TRBV6-1; CDR3aa: CASSEIGAFF
j_gene: TRBJ2-2; v_gene: TRBV5-1; CDR3aa: CASSLGGGVTGELFF
j_gene: TRBJ1-1; v_gene: TRBV7-3; CDR3aa: CASSSTGAAEAFF
j_gene: TRBJ1-1; v_gene: TRBV29-1; CDR3aa: CSVGDRGAIRREAFF
j_gene: TRBJ1-6; v_gene: TRBV2; CDR3aa: CASSERGQGIYNSPLHF
j_gene: TRBJ2-1; v_gene: TRBV7-8; CDR3aa: CASSLGGLDREWGGEQFF
j_gene: TRBJ1-5; v_gene: TRBV30; CDR3aa: CAWSVLGQVNQPQHF
j_gene: TRBJ2-2; v_gene: TRBV29-1; CDR3aa: CSVILRYTGELFF
j_gene: TRBJ1-1; v_gene: TRBV7-8; CDR3aa: CASSLARQGIEAFF
j_gene: TRBJ2-7; v_gene: TRBV30; CDR3aa: CACLRGGGYEQYF
j_gene: TRBJ1-2; v_gene: TRBV10-3; CDR3aa: CAISESWQGSGYTF
j_gene: TRBJ1-3; v_gene: TRBV5-1; CDR3aa: CASSPGGSGNTIYF
j_gene: TRBJ1-5; v_gene: TRBV10-3; CDR3aa: CATSLVDRETNQPQHF
j_gene: TRBJ1-6; v_gene: TRBV4-1; CDR3aa: CASSLTIPGQINSPLHF
j_gene: TRBJ2-2; v_gene: TRBV5-4; CDR3aa: CASSPGRDRQRQGLFF
j_gene: TRBJ1-1; v_gene: TRBV2; CDR3aa: CASNKGQGSTEAFF
j_gene: TRBJ2-7; v_gene: TRBV10-3; CDR3aa: CAISERDNSYEQYF
j_gene: TRBJ1-1; v_gene: TRBV11-1; CDR3aa: CASSFKGAEAFF
j_gene: TRBJ2-7; v_gene: TRBV5-5; CDR3aa: CASSRTAGGPREQYF
j_gene: TRBJ2-1; v_gene: TRBV6-4; CDR3aa: CASSVGGLAEQFF